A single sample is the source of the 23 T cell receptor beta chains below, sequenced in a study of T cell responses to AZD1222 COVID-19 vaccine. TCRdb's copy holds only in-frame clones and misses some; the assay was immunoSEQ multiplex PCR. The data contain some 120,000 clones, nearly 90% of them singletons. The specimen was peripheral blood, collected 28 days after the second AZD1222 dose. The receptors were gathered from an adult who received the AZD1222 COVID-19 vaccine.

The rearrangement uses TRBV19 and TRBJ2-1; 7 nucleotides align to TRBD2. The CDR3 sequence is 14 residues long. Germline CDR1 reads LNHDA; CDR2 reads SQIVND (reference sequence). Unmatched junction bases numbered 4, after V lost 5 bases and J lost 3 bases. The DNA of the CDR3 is TGTGCCAGTAGTTCGTGGGAGGGCTACAATGAGCAGTTCTTC. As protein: CASSSWEGYNEQFF.

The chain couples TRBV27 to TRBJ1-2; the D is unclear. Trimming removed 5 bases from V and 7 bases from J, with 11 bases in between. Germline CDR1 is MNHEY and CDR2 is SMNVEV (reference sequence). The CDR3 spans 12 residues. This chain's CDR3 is CASSPQGLGYTF. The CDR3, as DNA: TGTGCCAGCAGTCCCCAAGGGCTTGGCTACACCTTC.

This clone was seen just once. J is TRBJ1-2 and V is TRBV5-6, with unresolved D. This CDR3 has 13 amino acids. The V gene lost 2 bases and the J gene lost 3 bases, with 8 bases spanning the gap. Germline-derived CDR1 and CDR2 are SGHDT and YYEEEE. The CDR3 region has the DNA TGTGCCAGCAGCTTTTTATCGGACTATGGCTACACCTTC. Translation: CASSFLSDYGYTF.

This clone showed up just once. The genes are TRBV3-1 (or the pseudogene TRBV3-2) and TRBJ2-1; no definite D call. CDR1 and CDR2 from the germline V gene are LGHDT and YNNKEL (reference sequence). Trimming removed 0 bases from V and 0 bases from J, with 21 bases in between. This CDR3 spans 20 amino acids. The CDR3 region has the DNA TGTGCCAGCAGCCAAGATCAACCTCAGGTTCTCTGGAGCTCCTACAATGAGCAGTTCTTC. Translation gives CASSQDQPQVLWSSYNEQFF.

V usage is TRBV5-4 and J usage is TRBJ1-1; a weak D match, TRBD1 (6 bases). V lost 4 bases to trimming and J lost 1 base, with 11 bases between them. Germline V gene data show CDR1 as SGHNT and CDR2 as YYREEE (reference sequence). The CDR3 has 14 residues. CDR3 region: CASSREQGNTEAFF. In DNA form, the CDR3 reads TGTGCCAGCAGCCGGGAACAGGGGAACACTGAAGCTTTCTTT.

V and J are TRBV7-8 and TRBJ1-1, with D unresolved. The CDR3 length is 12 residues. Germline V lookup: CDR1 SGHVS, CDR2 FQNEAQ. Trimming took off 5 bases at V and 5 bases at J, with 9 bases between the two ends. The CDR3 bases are TGTGCCAGCAGCCTTGGTTGGACTGAAGCTTTCTTT. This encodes CASSLGWTEAFF.

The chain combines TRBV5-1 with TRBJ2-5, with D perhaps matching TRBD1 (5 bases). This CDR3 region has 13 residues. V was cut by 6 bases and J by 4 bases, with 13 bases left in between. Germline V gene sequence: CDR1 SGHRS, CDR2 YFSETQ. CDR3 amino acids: CASTGQQGETQYF. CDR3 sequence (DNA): TGCGCCAGCACGGGCCAGCAGGGAGAGACCCAGTACTTC.

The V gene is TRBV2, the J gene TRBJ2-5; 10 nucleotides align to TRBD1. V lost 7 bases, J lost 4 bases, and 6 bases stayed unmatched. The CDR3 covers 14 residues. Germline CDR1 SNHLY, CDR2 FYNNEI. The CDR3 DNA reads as TGTGCCAGCAACCGGGACAGGGGACGAGAGACCCAGTACTTC. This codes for CASNRDRGRETQYF.

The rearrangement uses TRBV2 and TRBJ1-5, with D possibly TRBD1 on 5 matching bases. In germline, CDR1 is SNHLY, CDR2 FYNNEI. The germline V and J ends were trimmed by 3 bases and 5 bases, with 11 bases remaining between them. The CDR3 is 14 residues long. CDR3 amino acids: CASSDSGAYQPQHF. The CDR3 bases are TGTGCCAGCAGTGACTCCGGGGCCTATCAGCCCCAGCATTTT.

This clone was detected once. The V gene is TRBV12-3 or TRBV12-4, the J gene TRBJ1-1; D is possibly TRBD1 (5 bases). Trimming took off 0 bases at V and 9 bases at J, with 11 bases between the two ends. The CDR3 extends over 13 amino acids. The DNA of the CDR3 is TGTGCCAGCAGTTTAGCGCTTAAGGGACAAGCTTTCTTT. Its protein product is CASSLALKGQAFF.

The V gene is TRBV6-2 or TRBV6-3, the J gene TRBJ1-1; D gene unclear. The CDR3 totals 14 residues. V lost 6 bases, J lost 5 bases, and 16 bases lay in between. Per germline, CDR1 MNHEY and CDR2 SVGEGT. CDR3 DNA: TGTGCCAGCAGCCCGGGTCCCGGGTGGACTGAAGCTTTCTTT. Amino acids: CASSPGPGWTEAFF.

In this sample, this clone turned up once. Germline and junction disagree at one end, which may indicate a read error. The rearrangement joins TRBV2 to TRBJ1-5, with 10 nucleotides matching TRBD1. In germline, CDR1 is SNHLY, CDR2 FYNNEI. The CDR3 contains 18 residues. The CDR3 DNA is TGTGCCAGCAGCGAAGGCGCCGGTGGACAGGGGGAATTAACAGCCCAGCATTTT. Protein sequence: CASSEGAGGQGELTAQHF.

CDR3 protein: CASSLSYWSEETQYF. CDR3 nucleotide sequence: TGTGCCAGCAGTTTATCGTACTGGTCAGAAGAGACCCAGTACTTC. The V gene is TRBV27, the J gene TRBJ2-5, with D hard to call. V lost 0 bases to trimming and J lost 3 bases, with 11 bases between them. CDR1 is MNHEY, CDR2 SMNVEV, per germline (reference sequence). The CDR3 is 15 residues long.

In DNA, the CDR3 is TGCAGCGTTGAAGTAACTGGCTGGACAGGGGTGGATACGCAGTATTTT. Residues: CSVEVTGWTGVDTQYF. The chain uses TRBV29-1 and TRBJ2-3; TRBD1 agrees at 9 bases. Trimming removed 1 base from V and 6 bases from J; junction bases left unmatched: 11. This CDR3 has 16 amino acids. The germline V gene has CDR1 SQVTM and CDR2 ANQGSEA.

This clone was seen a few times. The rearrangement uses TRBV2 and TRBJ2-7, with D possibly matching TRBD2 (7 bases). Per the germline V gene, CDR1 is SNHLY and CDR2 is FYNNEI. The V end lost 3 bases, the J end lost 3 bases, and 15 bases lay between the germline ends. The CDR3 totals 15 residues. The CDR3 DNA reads TGTGCCAGCAGTGAGGGGCGGGGGCCCCTCTACGAGCAGTACTTC. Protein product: CASSEGRGPLYEQYF.

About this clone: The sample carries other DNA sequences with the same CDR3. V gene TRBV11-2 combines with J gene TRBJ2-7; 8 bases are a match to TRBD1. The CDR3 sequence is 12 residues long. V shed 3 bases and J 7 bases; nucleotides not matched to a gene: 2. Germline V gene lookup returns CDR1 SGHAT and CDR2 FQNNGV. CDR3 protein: CASSFRTGEQYF. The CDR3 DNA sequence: TGTGCCAGCAGCTTTCGGACAGGGGAGCAGTACTTC.

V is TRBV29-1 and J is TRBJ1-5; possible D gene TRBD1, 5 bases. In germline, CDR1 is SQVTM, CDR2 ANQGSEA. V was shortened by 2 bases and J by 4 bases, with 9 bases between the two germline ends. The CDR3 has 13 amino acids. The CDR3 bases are TGCAGCGTTGAACAGGGACGGAATCAGCCCCAGCATTTT. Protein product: CSVEQGRNQPQHF.

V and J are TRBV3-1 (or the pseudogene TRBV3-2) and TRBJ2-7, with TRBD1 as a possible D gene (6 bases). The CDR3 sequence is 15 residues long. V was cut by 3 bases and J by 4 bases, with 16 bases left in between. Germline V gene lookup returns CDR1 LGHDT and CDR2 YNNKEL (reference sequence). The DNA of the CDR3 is TGTGCCAGCAGCCAGTCAACAGGGTACCCGTACGAGCAGTACTTC. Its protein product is CASSQSTGYPYEQYF.

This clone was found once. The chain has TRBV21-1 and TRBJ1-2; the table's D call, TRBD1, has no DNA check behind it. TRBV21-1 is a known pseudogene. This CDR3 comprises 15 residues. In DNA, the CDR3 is TGTGCCAGCAGCCCAGGACAGGGCGCTAACTATGGCTACACCTTC. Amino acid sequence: CASSPGQGANYGYTF.

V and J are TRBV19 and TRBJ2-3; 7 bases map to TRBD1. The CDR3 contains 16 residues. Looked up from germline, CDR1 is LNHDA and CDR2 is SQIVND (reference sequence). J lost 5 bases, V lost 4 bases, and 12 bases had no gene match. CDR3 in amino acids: CASSNSRQGWRDTQYF. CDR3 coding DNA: TGTGCCAGTAGTAACTCCAGACAGGGTTGGAGAGATACGCAGTATTTT.

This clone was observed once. Here the CDR3 reads CASGQGQGVTEAFF. The CDR3 region has the DNA TGTGCCAGCGGACAAGGACAGGGGGTCACTGAAGCTTTCTTT. V is TRBV6-5 and J is TRBJ1-1; 10 bases are shared with TRBD1. The J segment lost 4 bases and the V segment lost 8 bases, leaving 7 bases of the junction unmatched. The CDR3 sequence is 14 residues long. The germline V gene has CDR1 MNHEY and CDR2 SVGAGI.

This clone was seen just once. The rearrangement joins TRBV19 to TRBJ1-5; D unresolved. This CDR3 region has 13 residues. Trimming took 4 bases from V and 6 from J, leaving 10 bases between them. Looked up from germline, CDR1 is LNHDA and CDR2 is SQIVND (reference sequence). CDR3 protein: CASSKGSTQPQHF. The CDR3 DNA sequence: TGTGCCAGTAGTAAGGGCTCCACTCAGCCCCAGCATTTT. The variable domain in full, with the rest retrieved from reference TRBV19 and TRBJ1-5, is DGGITQSPKYLFRKEGQNVTLSCEQNLNHDAMYWYRQDPGQGLRLIYYSQIVNDFQKGDIAEGYSVSREKKESFPLTVTSAQKNPTAFYLCASSKGSTQPQHFGDGTRLSIL.

The CDR3 loop reads CASSQRDNYGYTF. For the CDR3, the DNA is TGCGCCAGCAGCCAAAGGGACAACTATGGCTACACCTTC. J is TRBJ1-2 and V is TRBV4-1; a possible D gene is TRBD1 (5 bases). V shed 2 bases and J shed 2 bases, with 6 bases lying between them. This CDR3 contains 13 residues. Germline CDR1 MGHRA, CDR2 YSYEKL.